Below, one TCR beta chain is given with its context. Its antigen is unknown. This may be a read error: a much more frequent sequence differs by one nucleotide. The record originates from a study of CD8 T cells in ankylosing spondylitis. The study's findings and limits: One TCR beta motif, made up of roughly 8 highly homologous variants, appeared characteristic of ankylosing spondylitis blood. Earlier authors reported some of these motif variants in reactive arthritis synovial fluid and blood.

Preparation of TCR beta libraries was done by quantitative 5'-RACE with molecular barcodes. Each CDR3 protein gets one entry after TCRdb re-called the 5' RACE reads with MiXCR. The data show a few hundred thousand distinct CDR3 sequences, more than 20% seen once. The source material was blood, either unsorted or a sorted T cell fraction (not recorded which). This sequence originates from a male donor with ankylosing spondylitis or in good health (not recorded which).

CDR3 sequence (DNA): TGTGCCGGCAGTTACACAGGGGGCCAAGATACGCAGTATTTT. Translated: CAGSYTGGQDTQYF. V usage is TRBV6-2 or TRBV6-3 and J usage is TRBJ2-3; 9 nucleotides align to TRBD1. This CDR3 region has 14 residues. The germline gives CDR1 MNHEY, CDR2 SVGEGT.